This T cell receptor (beta chain) was documented in a study of T cell responses to AZD1222 COVID-19 vaccine. Notes on this clone: As yet, its antigen is unknown.

Measured with immunoSEQ multiplex PCR; TCRdb has only the in-frame clones, and not every one. The table has about 88,000 clones, roughly nine tenths seen once. The germline V gene encodes CDR1 MNHEY and CDR2 SVGAGI. The CDR3 runs 13 residues. V shed 4 bases and J 9 bases; nucleotides not matched to a gene: 4. Findings of the study overall: Spike-specific TCR breadth rose after two AZD1222 doses, and depth rose as well.

The sequencing here drew on peripheral blood, taken 28 days after the second AZD1222 dose. The TCR originated in an adult who received the AZD1222 COVID-19 vaccine. The chain recombines TRBV6-5 with TRBJ2-1; TRBD2 aligns across 9 bases. The CDR3 spells CASSFSGGPEQFF. CDR3 sequence (DNA): TGTGCCAGCAGTTTTAGCGGGGGCCCTGAGCAGTTCTTC.